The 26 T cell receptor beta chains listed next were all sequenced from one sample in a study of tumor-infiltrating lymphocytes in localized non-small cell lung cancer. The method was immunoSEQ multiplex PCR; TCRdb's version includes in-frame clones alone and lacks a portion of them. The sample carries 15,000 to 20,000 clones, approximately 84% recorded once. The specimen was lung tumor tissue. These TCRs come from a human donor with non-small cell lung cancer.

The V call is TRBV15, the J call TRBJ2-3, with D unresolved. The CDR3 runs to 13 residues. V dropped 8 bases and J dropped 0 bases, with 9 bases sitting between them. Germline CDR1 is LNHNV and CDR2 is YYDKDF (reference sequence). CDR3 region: CATQHTSTDTQYF. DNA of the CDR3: TGTGCCACCCAACACACGAGCACAGATACGCAGTATTTT.

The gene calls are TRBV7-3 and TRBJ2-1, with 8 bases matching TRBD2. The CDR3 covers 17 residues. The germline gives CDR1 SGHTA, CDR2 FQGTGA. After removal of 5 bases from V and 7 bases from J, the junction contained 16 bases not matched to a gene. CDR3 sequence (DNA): TGTGCCAGCAGCGCGCCCCCGGGAGGGGGGGCTAGGAATGAGCAGTTCTTC. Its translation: CASSAPPGGGARNEQFF.

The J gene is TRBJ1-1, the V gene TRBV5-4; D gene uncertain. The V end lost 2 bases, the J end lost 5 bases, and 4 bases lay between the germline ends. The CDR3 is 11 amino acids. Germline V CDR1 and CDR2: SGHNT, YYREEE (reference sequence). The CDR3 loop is CASSFSTEAFF. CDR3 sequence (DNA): TGTGCCAGCAGCTTTTCGACTGAAGCTTTCTTT.

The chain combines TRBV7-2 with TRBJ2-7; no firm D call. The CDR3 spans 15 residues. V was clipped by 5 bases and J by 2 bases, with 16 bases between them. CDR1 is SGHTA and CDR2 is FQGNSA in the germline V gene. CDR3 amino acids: CASSPRTLDPYEQYF. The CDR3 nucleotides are TGTGCCAGCAGCCCCAGAACCCTTGATCCCTACGAGCAGTACTTC.

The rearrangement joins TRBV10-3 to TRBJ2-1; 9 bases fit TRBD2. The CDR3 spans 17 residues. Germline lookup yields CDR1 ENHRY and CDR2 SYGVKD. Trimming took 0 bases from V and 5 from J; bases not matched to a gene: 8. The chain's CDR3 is CAISESRASGDHNEQFF. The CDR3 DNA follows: TGTGCCATCAGTGAGTCGCGGGCTAGCGGGGACCACAATGAGCAGTTCTTC.

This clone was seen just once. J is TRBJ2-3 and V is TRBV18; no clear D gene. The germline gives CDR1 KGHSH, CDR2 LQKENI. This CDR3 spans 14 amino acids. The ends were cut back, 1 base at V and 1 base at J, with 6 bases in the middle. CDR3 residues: CASSPQVGTDTQYF. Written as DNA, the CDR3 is TGTGCCAGCTCACCACAGGTTGGCACAGATACGCAGTATTTT.

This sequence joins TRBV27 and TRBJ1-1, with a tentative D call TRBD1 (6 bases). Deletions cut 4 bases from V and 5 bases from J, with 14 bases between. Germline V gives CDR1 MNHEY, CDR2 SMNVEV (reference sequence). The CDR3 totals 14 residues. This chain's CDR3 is CASSYDRFGTEAFF. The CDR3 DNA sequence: TGTGCCAGCAGTTATGACAGGTTCGGGACTGAAGCTTTCTTT.

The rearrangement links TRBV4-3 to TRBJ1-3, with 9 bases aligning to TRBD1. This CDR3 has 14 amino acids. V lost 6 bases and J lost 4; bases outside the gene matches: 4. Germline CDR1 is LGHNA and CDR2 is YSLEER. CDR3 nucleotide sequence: TGCGCCAGCAGTCAACAGGGGGCAGGAAACACCATATATTTT. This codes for CASSQQGAGNTIYF.

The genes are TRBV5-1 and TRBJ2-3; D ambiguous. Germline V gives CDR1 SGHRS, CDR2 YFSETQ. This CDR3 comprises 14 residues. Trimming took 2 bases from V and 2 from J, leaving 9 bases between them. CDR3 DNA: TGCGCCAGCAGCTTTGGTCTGAACACAGATACGCAGTATTTT. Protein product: CASSFGLNTDTQYF.

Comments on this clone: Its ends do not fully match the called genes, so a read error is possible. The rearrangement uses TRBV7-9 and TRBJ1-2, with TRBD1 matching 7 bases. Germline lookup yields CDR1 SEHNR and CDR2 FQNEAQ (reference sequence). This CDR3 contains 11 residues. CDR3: CASSESTGQIF. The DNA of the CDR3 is TGTGCCAGCAGCGAGTCTACGGGACAGATCTTC.

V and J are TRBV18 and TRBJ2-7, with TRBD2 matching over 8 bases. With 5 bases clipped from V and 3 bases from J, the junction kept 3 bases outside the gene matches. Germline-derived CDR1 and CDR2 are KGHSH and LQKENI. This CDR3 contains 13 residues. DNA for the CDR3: TGTGCCAGCTCAGTTCGGGGGGGCTACGAGCAGTACTTC. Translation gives CASSVRGGYEQYF.

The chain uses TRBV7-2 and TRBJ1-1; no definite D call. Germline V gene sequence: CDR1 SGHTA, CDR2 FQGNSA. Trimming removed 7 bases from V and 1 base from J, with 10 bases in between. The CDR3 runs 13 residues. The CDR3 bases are TGTGCCAGCACCTCTCGCGGGAACACTGAAGCTTTCTTT. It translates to CASTSRGNTEAFF.

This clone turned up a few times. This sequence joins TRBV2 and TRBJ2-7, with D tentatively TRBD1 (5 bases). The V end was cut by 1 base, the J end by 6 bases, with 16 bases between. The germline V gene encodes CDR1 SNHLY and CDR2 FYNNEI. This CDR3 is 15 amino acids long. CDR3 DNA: TGTGCCAGCAGTGAAGTCGGCAGGGAAGATCGCGAGCAGTACTTC. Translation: CASSEVGREDREQYF.

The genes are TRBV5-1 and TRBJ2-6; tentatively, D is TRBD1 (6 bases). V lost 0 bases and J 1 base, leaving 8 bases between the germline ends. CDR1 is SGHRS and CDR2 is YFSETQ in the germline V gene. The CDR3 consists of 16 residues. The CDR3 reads CASSLDTGSGANVLTF. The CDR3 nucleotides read TGCGCCAGCAGCTTGGATACAGGGTCTGGGGCCAACGTCCTGACTTTC.

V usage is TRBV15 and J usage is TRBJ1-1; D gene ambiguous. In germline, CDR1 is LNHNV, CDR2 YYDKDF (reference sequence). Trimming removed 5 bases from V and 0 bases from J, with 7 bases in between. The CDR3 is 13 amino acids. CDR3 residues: CATSAQMNTEAFF. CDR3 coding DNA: TGTGCCACCAGCGCGCAGATGAACACTGAAGCTTTCTTT.

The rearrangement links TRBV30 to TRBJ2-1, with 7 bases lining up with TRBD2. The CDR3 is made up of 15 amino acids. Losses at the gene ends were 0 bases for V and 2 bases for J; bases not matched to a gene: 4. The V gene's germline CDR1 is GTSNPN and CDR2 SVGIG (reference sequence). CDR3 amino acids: CAWSVRSGAYNEQFF. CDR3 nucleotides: TGTGCCTGGAGTGTACGGAGCGGGGCCTACAATGAGCAGTTCTTC.

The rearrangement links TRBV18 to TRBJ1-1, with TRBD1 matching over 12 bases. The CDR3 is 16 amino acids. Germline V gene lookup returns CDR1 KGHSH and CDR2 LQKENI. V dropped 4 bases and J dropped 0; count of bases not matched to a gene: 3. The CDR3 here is CASSLGTGGLNTEAFF. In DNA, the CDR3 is TGTGCCAGCTCACTCGGGACAGGGGGCCTGAACACTGAAGCTTTCTTT.

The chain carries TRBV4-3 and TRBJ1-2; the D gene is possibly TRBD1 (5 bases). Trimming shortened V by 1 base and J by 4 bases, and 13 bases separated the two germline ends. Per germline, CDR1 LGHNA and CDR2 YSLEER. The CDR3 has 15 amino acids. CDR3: CASSQGAGLSYGYTF. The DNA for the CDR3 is TGCGCCAGCAGCCAAGGTGCGGGGCTTAGCTATGGCTACACCTTC.

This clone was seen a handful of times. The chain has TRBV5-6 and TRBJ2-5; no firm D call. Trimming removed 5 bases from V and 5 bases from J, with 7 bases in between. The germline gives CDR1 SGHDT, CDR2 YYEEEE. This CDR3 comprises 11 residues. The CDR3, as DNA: TGTGCCAGCAGTTTGAGGGAGACCCAGTACTTC. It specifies CASSLRETQYF.

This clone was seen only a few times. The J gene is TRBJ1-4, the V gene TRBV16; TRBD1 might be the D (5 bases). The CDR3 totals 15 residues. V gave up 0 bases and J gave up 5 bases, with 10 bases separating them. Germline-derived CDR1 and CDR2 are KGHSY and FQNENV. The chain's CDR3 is CASSQSGQPNEKLFF. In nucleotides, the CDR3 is TGTGCCAGCAGCCAATCGGGGCAGCCAAATGAAAAACTGTTTTTT.

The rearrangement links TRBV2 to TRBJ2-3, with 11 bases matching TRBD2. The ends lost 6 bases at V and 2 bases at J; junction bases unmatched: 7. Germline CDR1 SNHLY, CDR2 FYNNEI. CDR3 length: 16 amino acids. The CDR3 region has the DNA TGTGCCAGCAGAGCCGGGACTAGCGGACTCACAGATACGCAGTATTTT. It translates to CASRAGTSGLTDTQYF.

The CDR3 protein is CASSLGEGYGYTF. The CDR3 DNA follows: TGTGCCAGCAGCCTGGGGGAGGGGTATGGCTACACCTTC. The rearrangement links TRBV5-6 to TRBJ1-2, with D possibly being TRBD1 (5 bases). V lost 4 bases, J lost 5 bases, and 12 bases lay in between. This CDR3 is built from 13 residues. Germline CDR1 reads SGHDT; CDR2 reads YYEEEE.

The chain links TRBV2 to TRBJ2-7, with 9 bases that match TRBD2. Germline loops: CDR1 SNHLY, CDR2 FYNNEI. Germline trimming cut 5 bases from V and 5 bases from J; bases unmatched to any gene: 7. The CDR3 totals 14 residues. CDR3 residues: CASSYSGSLDEQYF. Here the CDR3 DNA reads TGTGCCAGCAGTTATAGCGGGAGTCTAGACGAGCAGTACTTC.

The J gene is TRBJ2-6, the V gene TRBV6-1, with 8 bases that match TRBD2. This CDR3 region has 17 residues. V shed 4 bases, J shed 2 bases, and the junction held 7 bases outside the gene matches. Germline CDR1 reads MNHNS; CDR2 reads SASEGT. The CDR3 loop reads CASSVRGGSPGANVLTF. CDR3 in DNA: TGTGCCAGCAGTGTTCGGGGGGGCTCCCCTGGGGCCAACGTCCTGACTTTC.

The CDR3, as DNA: TGTGCCAGCTCAGCCACAGGGCAGGATGGCTACACCTTC. Encoded protein: CASSATGQDGYTF. The J gene is TRBJ1-2, the V gene TRBV18; perhaps TRBD1 as D (6 bases). The germline gives CDR1 KGHSH, CDR2 LQKENI. This CDR3 has 13 amino acids. V lost 5 bases, J lost 6 bases, and 13 bases lay in between.

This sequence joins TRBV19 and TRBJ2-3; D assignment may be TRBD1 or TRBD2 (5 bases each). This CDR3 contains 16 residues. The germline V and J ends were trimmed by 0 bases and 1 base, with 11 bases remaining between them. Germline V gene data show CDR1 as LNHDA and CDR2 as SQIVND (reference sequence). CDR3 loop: CASSIDLGGGTDTQYF. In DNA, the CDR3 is TGTGCCAGTAGTATAGATCTTGGGGGAGGCACAGATACGCAGTATTTT.